These 5 T cell receptor beta chains were all obtained from the same sample, sequenced in a study of cytomegalovirus exposure and HLA in healthy donors. Vbeta (60) and Jbeta (13) primers were used in the PCR. Here immunoSEQ multiplex PCR was the method, and the copy in TCRdb shows in-frame clones only, minus some. The repertoire holds 110,000 or so clones, 80% to 85% seen once, with 2% to 2.5% in the top ten. The specimen sequenced was PBMCs. The source is a woman aged 40-49 years in good health and CMV-seronegative.

The chain is built from TRBV27 and TRBJ1-1; D call uncertain. Trimming took off 3 bases at V and 1 base at J, with 9 bases between the two ends. The CDR3 consists of 14 residues. Germline CDR1 is MNHEY and CDR2 is SMNVEV (reference sequence). The CDR3 is CASSFGRKNTEAFF. The DNA for the CDR3 is TGTGCCAGCAGTTTCGGGAGAAAGAACACTGAAGCTTTCTTT.

The chain links TRBV7-8 to TRBJ1-1; 7 bases line up with TRBD1. The germline CDR1 and CDR2 sequences are SGHVS and FQNEAQ. Trimming at V came to 3 bases and at J to 2 bases, leaving 6 bases not matched to a gene. This CDR3 contains 15 residues. The CDR3 region is CASSLTGTENTEAFF. The CDR3, as DNA: TGTGCCAGCAGCTTGACCGGGACAGAAAACACTGAAGCTTTCTTT.

The genes are TRBV7-8 and TRBJ1-3; 11 bases are shared with TRBD1. CDR1 SGHVS and CDR2 FQNEAQ come from the germline V gene. This CDR3 has 16 residues. With V trimmed by 4 bases and J by 2 bases, 4 bases remained unmatched. The CDR3 sequence: CASSSGQGVPGNTIYF. The CDR3 DNA reads TGTGCCAGCAGCTCGGGACAGGGGGTTCCTGGAAACACCATATATTTT.

This clone was observed a single time. The gene calls are TRBV5-4 and TRBJ2-3, with D possibly being TRBD1 (6 bases). This CDR3 is 14 amino acids long. Germline CDR1 SGHNT, CDR2 YYREEE (reference sequence). Trimming shortened V by 4 bases and J by 9 bases, and 18 bases separated the two germline ends. The chain's CDR3 is CASSLWDIQFTQYF. The DNA for the CDR3 is TGTGCCAGCAGCCTCTGGGACATCCAGTTCACGCAGTATTTT.

The chain is built from TRBV21-1 and TRBJ2-7; TRBD2, the table's D call, was not compared with the DNA. TRBV21-1 is tagged as a pseudogene. CDR3 length: 15 amino acids. In DNA, the CDR3 is TGTGCCAGCAGCAGCTCCGGGAGGGTCCCCTACGAGCAGTACTTC. Translated: CASSSSGRVPYEQYF.